This TCR beta chain was sequenced for a study of T cells in Graves' hyperthyroidism and ophthalmopathy. The study, taken as a whole, reports: Also found in blood were most expanded thyroid clonotypes above 0.001.

Amplified TCR beta CDR3 regions derived from RNA transcripts. The TCR CDR3 first-round RT-PCR relied on the HTBI primer set. TCRdb re-derived calls from the multiplex PCR reads in MiXCR, one entry per CDR3 protein. The table includes almost 250,000 distinct CDR3 sequences, over 20% detected once. Points on this clonotype: Its specificity is unknown.

This CDR3 contains 16 residues. CDR1 SGHRS and CDR2 YFSETQ come from the germline V gene. V lost 4 bases and J 0 bases, leaving 16 bases between the germline ends. The chain links TRBV5-1 to TRBJ1-1; D may be TRBD1 (5 bases). This TCR was sampled from a woman aged 40 to 50 with Graves' ophthalmopathy. The specimen sequenced was blood. CDR3 residues: CASSRGEGAMNTEAFF. The CDR3 DNA reads as TGCGCCAGCAGCCGGGGGGAAGGTGCTATGAACACTGAAGCTTTCTTT.